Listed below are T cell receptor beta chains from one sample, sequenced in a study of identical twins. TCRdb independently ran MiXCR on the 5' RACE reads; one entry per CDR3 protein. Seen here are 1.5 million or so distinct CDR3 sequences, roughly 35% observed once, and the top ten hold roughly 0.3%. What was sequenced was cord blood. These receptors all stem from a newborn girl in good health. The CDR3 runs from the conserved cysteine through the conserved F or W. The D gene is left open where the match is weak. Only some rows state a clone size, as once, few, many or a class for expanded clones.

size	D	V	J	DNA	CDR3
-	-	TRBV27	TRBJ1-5	TGTGCCAGCAGTCCAGCGGGACACCTTCAGCCCCAGCATTTT	CASSPAGHLQPQHF
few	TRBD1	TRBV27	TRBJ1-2	TGTGCCAGCAGTTTAGTAGGGACAGGGGGCGCTAACTATGGCTACACCTTC	CASSLVGTGGANYGYTF
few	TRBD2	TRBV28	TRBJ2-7	TGTGCCAGCAGTAATAGCGGGAGGAGCGAGCAGTACTTC	CASSNSGRSEQYF
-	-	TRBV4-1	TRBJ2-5	TGCGCCAGCAGCCTCAGGCGTGATCAAGAGACCCAGTACTTC	CASSLRRDQETQYF
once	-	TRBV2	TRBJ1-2	TGTGCCAGCAGTGTTTGGAGGGAGAACTATGGCTACACCTTC	CASSVWRENYGYTF
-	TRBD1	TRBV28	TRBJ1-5	TGTGCCAGCCAAGGGACAGCTTCAAATCAGCCCCAGCATTTT	CASQGTASNQPQHF
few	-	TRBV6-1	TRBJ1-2	TGTGCCAGCAGTGAAATCTTCTCGGGTGGCTATGGCTACACCTTC	CASSEIFSGGYGYTF
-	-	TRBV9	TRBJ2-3	TGTGCCAGCAGCGGAAAATCCCGGACAGATACGCAGTATTTT	CASSGKSRTDTQYF
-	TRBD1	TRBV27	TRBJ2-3	TGTGCCAGCGGCACAGGGGCCGCCACAGATACGCAGTATTTT	CASGTGAATDTQYF
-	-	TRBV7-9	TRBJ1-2	TGTGCCAGCAGCTCCGGGGTTCGGGCCTACACCTTC	CASSSGVRAYTF
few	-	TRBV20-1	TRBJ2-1	TGCAGTGCTAGAGAGTTGGAGGGTTCCTACAATGAGCAGTTCTTC	CSARELEGSYNEQFF
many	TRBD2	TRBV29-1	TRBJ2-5	TGCAGCGTTGATGCGGGAGATCAAGAGACCCAGTACTTC	CSVDAGDQETQYF
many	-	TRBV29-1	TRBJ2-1	TGCAGCCTGCTTAGCGGAGCTGGTAATGAGCAGTTCTTC	CSLLSGAGNEQFF
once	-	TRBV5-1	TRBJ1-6	TGCGCCAGCAGCCTGGGCAGGAGGGATGATTCACCCCTCCACTTT	CASSLGRRDDSPLHF
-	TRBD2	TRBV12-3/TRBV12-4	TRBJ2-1	TGTGCCAGCAGTTTGCGGGGGGCCGGAAATGAGCAGTTCTTC	CASSLRGAGNEQFF
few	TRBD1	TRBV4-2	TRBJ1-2	TGTGCCAGCAGCCAAGATGGCAGGACAGGGAACGGCTACACCTTC	CASSQDGRTGNGYTF
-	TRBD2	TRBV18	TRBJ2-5	TGTGCCAGCTCACGGACTAGCGGGGTTCGAGAGACCCAGTACTTC	CASSRTSGVRETQYF
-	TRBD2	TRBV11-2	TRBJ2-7	TGTGCCAGCAGCCCCGGACTCCGGGGGGGACCTACCTACAATGAGCAGTACTTC	CASSPGLRGGPTYNEQYF
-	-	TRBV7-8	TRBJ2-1	TGTGCCAGCAGACTCACAAGACTAGCCTACAATGAGCAGTTCTTC	CASRLTRLAYNEQFF
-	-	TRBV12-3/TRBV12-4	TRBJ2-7	TGTGCCAGCAGTTTCGGCGGGGTCTCCAATGAGCAGTACTTC	CASSFGGVSNEQYF
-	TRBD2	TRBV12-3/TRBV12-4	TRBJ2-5	TGTGCCAGCAGCCGACTAGCGGGGCAAAAAGCGACCCAGTACTTC	CASSRLAGQKATQYF
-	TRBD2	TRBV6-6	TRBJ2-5	TGTGCCAGCAGCTCCCTCCGAAAAGCGGGAGACCGAGAGACCCAGTACTTC	CASSSLRKAGDRETQYF
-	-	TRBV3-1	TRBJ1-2	TGTGCCAGCAGCCCCGACAAGCTAGCTAACTATGGGGCCAACTATGGCTACACCTTC	CASSPDKLANYGANYGYTF
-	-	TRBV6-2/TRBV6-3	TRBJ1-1	TGTGCCAGCAGTCGACAGGAGAGGACTGAAGCTTTCTTT	CASSRQERTEAFF
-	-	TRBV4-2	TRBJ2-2	TGTGCCAGCAGCCAAGCGGGCGGGATGAGATCGAACACCGGGGAGCTGTTTTTT	CASSQAGGMRSNTGELFF
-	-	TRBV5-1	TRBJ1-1	TGCGCCAGCAGCCCGTCTCTGCTGAACACTGAAGCTTTCTTT	CASSPSLLNTEAFF
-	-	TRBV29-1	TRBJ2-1	TGCAGCGTTGAGACCCCTGCGGGTTCCTACAATGAGCAGTTCTTC	CSVETPAGSYNEQFF
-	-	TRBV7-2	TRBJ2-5	TGTGCCAGCAGCTTAGTGGGTCTTAGCGTATCGGCTAAAGAGACCCAGTACTTC	CASSLVGLSVSAKETQYF
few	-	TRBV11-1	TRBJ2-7	TGTGCCAGCAGCTCACTCAGGGACACCGACTACGAGCAGTACTTC	CASSSLRDTDYEQYF
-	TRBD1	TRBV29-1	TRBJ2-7	TGCAGCGTTGAAAGGGACAGGTACAATGAGCAGTACTTC	CSVERDRYNEQYF
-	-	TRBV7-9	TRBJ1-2	TGTGCCAGCAGCTTCGAGTACACCTTAGCTAACTATGGCTACACCTTC	CASSFEYTLANYGYTF
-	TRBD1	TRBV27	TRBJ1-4	TGTGCCAGCCTAACGGGACAGGGAAAGGGAGAAAAACTGTTTTTT	CASLTGQGKGEKLFF
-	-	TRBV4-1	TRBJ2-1	TGCGCCAGCAGCCAAGATCAGCGGTACAATGAGCAGTTCTTC	CASSQDQRYNEQFF
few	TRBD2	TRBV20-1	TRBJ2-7	TGCAGTGCTAGGAAAGCGGGAGCAACCTACGAGCAGTACTTC	CSARKAGATYEQYF
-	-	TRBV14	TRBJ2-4	TGTGCCAGCAGCCATGGGGTAGCCAAAAACATTCGGTACTTC	CASSHGVAKNIRYF
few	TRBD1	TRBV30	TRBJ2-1	TGTGCCTGGAGTGTACCCAGGACAGGGGGCAGGAATGAGCAGTTCTTC	CAWSVPRTGGRNEQFF
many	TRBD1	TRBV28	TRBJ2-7	TGTGCCAGCAGCTGGGACAGGGTGGACGAGCAGTACTTC	CASSWDRVDEQYF
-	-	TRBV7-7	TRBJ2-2	TGTGCCAGCAGCCTCGGTTGGGCCGGGGAGCTGTTTTTT	CASSLGWAGELFF
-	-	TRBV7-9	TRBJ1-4	TGTGCCAGCAGCCTTCGGGGGGTGGAGGAAAAACTGTTTTTT	CASSLRGVEEKLFF
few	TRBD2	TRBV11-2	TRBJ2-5	TGTGCCAGCAGCTTAGATCGAGGACTAGCTCAAGAGACCCAGTACTTC	CASSLDRGLAQETQYF
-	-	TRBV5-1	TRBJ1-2	TGCGCCAGCAGCTTGGGAGGTGCTGGTGCCTATGGCTACACCTTC	CASSLGGAGAYGYTF
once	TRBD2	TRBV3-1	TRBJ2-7	TGTGCCAGCAGCCATCTAGCGGGGGTGAGCTCCTACGAGCAGTACTTC	CASSHLAGVSSYEQYF
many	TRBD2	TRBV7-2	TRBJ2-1	TGTGCCAGCAGCTTATATAGCGGGAGTCGTTACAATGAGCAGTTCTTC	CASSLYSGSRYNEQFF
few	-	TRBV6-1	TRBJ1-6	TGTGCCAGCAGTGAAGGGGGCTCACCCCTCCACTTT	CASSEGGSPLHF
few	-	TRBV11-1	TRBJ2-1	TGTGCCAGCAGCCATGGAGAGGTGGGTGAGCAGTTCTTC	CASSHGEVGEQFF
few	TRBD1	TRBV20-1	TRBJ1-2	TGCAGTGCTAGAGTTGAGGGGGCCTATGGCTACACCTTC	CSARVEGAYGYTF
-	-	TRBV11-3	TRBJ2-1	TGTGCCAGCAGCTTAAATGGGCTAGTCTACAATGAGCAGTTCTTC	CASSLNGLVYNEQFF
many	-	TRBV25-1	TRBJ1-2	TGTGCCAGCAGTCCCCCGGGCCAAGGCAACTATGGCTACACCTTC	CASSPPGQGNYGYTF
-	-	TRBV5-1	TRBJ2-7	TGCGCCAGCAGCTTGGCTTTTAGCGGAGGCCTGAACGAGCAGTACTTC	CASSLAFSGGLNEQYF
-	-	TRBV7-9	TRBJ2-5	TGTGCCAGCGGCTCTAACGATTGGGAACAAGAGACCCAGTACTTC	CASGSNDWEQETQYF
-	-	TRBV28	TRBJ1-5	TGTGCCAGCAGTTCCCTATCCAGCAATCAGCCCCAGCATTTT	CASSSLSSNQPQHF
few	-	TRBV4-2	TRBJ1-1	TGTGCCAGCAGCCAAGATTCAACCTGGTCCCACACTGAAGCTTTCTTT	CASSQDSTWSHTEAFF
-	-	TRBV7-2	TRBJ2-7	TGTGCCAGCAGCTTGGACCCCCAGCGGGCAGCCTACGAGCAGTACTTC	CASSLDPQRAAYEQYF